This note documents a single T cell receptor beta chain sequence. Antigen unknown. J was trimmed by 2 bases and V by 3 bases; bases with no gene match: 5. This CDR3 spans 15 amino acids. Germline V lookup: CDR1 MNHNS, CDR2 SASEGT. This was the immunoSEQ v3.0 assay at survey level. Profiled with immunoSEQ multiplex PCR; TCRdb holds only in-frame clones, not every one. The sample gives 30,000 to 40,000 clones, 83% of which show up once; 7.9% is in the top ten. The data were taken from a study of long-term antiretroviral therapy in people with HIV. Findings and caveats of the study: Whereas controls had wider CDR3 length ranges, HIV repertoires had narrower ones.

A minimum of one pre-ART and two post-ART PBMC samples existed for each donor. The input for sequencing was unsorted PBMCs, taken 0.4 years before starting antiretroviral therapy. The TCR was taken from a man between 18 and 29 years old with HIV. The chain uses TRBV6-1 and TRBJ2-7, with 9 nucleotides matching TRBD2. The CDR3 here is CASSDRGGGAYEQYF. The DNA of the CDR3 is TGTGCCAGCAGTGACAGGGGCGGGGGGGCCTACGAGCAGTACTTC.